This T cell receptor (beta chain) was sequenced during a study of blood T cell repertoires in COVID-19 (dated by TCRdb to 2020 to 2022). For the wider study: The collaborator samples originated in the United States, Italy and Spain and spanned the acute and convalescent phases of COVID-19. The prospective study material was composed of cDNA or gDNA derived from T cells, B-cell-depleted T cells, or PBMCs. The dataset comprised deeply sampled blood TCRbeta repertoires from subjects exposed to, actively infected with, or recovered from COVID-19. The repertoires were released in a freely available public database meant as a resource for research on the immune response to SARS-CoV-2. The samples were drawn from two sources: the first 160 participants of the ongoing ImmuneRACE study, and 950 to 1,500 subjects contributed by 6 global collaborators. The sample metadata nearly always contained a de-identified subject ID, COVID-19 status, age in years and sex. Where available, HLA class I and class II types were obtained from metadata supplied by the sample provider rather than from assay-based typing. Results the study describes overall, beyond this receptor: Clinical and demographic metadata were provided uncurated, with the amount varying by source and participant.

The immunoSEQ Assay, a bias-controlled multiplex PCR, was used to amplify TCRbeta CDR3 regions from genomic DNA. Regarding the original processing steps: Nucleated cell counts per sample were estimated from amplification of reference gene primers within the assay. Sequence reads were collapsed and filtered to measure the absolute abundance of every unique TCRbeta CDR3 rearrangement. For each sample, productive Simpson clonality was calculated by taking the square root of Simpson's diversity index across productive rearrangements. What TCRdb holds here is the immuneACCESS table cut down to in-frame rearrangements. Part of the clones is not present; checked against another copy, under half of the missing clones reflect an unresolved V gene, and the others are unexplained. The V and J calls and clone size come from that table; D and trimming were worked out from the DNA. The sample table lists around 140,000 clones, more than 85% of them with a count of one. The ten largest clones take up around 20% of the sample.

On this clone: The clone's antigen remains unknown. Base-call qualities are not available, and no considerably larger clone is one nucleotide away.

In the germline V gene, CDR1 corresponds to SGHRS and CDR2 to YFSETQ. Trimming removed 0 bases from V and 0 bases from J, leaving 6 bases between the germline ends. The CDR3 measures 15 amino acids from cysteine to phenylalanine. The read is trimmed to its CDR3 DNA, 45 bases read in frame from base 1. The collaborating institutions used their own protocols to collect whole blood in K2EDTA tubes. For TCRbeta analysis, collaborators shipped samples in one of three forms: frozen whole blood, isolated PBMCs, or DNA extracted from either of those sample types. The receptor was isolated from a man between 50 and 59 years old with active or convalescent COVID-19. The sequence is built from TRBV5-1 and TRBJ1-4; no D gene call is confident. Sequencing was carried out using peripheral blood. The DNA is TGCGCCAGCAGCTTGGGCGGCGCAACTAATGAAAAACTGTTTTTT. This gives the protein CASSLGGATNEKLFF.